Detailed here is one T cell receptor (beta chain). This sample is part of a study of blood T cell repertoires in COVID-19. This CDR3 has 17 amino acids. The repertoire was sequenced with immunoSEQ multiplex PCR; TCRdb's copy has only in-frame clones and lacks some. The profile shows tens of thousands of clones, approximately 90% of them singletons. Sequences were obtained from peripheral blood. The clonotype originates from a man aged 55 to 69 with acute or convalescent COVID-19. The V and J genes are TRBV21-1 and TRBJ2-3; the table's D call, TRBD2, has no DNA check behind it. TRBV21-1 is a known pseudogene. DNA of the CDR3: TGTGCCAGCAGCAAAGTTGACAGCGGGGGGGCAGGAGATACGCAGTATTTT. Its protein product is CASSKVDSGGAGDTQYF.